These 14 T cell receptor beta chains share one sample of origin, sequenced in a study of a mutant IDH1 vaccine in newly diagnosed glioma. TCRdb keeps only in-frame clones here, not all; method: immunoSEQ multiplex PCR. The table includes about 68,000 clones, roughly 84% detected once. Specified time point: week 35, safety follow-up. Doses consisted of 300 ug of mutant IDH1 20-mer peptide each, paired with topical imiquimod. Antigen specificity for these receptors is unknown. The input for sequencing was PBMCs, taken from a glioma patient whose treatment included an IDH1 peptide vaccine. All receptors come from a man between 18 and 35 years old with glioma.

This chain uses TRBV6-6 with TRBJ1-2, with TRBD1 matching over 12 bases. Losses at the gene ends were 4 bases for V and 4 bases for J; bases not matched to a gene: 7. The CDR3 is 16 amino acids. CDR1 is MNHNY and CDR2 is SVGAGI in the germline V gene (reference sequence). The CDR3 DNA follows: TGTGCCAGCAGTTCCCGGGACAGGGGGCGGGCCTATGGCTACACCTTC. This sequence encodes CASSSRDRGRAYGYTF.

This clone is a singleton in its sample. The rearrangement uses TRBV5-1 and TRBJ2-5; D uncertain. This CDR3 has 13 amino acids. CDR1 is SGHRS, CDR2 YFSETQ, per germline. Trimming pared 2 bases from V and 1 base from J, leaving 6 bases between. CDR3 loop: CASSFPPQETQYF. CDR3 nucleotides: TGCGCCAGCAGCTTCCCACCCCAAGAGACCCAGTACTTC.

The chain joins TRBV10-3 to TRBJ2-5; 7 nucleotides agree with TRBD1. V gave up 5 bases and J gave up 1 base; unmatched junction bases: 4. CDR3 length equals 14 residues. Germline loops: CDR1 ENHRY, CDR2 SYGVKD. This CDR3 reads CAISKQGIQETQYF. For the CDR3, the DNA is TGTGCCATCAGTAAACAGGGGATCCAAGAGACCCAGTACTTC.

This chain links TRBV30 with TRBJ2-5, with TRBD2 as a possible D gene (5 bases). This CDR3 has 15 residues. CDR1 and CDR2 (germline): GTSNPN, SVGIG (reference sequence). V was pared by 2 bases and J by 1 base, with 14 bases between. CDR3 DNA sequence: TGTGCCTGGAGTTTGGTAGGGAGCAGCCAAGAGACCCAGTACTTC. This translates into CAWSLVGSSQETQYF.

This chain links TRBV14 with TRBJ1-1; possibly TRBD1 for D (5 bases). V was pared by 4 bases and J by 13 bases, with 16 bases between. This CDR3 is built from 12 residues. Germline CDR1 SGHDN, CDR2 FVKESK. The DNA for the CDR3 is TGTGCCAGCAGCCTTTTAGACAGAAAGGTTTTCTTT. Translation: CASSLLDRKVFF.

The chain is built from TRBV7-3 and TRBJ1-6, with 7 bases identical to TRBD1. Trimming cost V 4 bases and J 9 bases; bases outside gene matches: 9. The CDR3 covers 15 residues. Germline CDR1 reads SGHTA; CDR2 reads FQGTGA. In nucleotides, the CDR3 is TGTGCCAGCAGCTCTGGGACAGCCGGTGTTTCACCCCTCCACTTT. Encoded protein: CASSSGTAGVSPLHF.

The rearrangement links TRBV9 to TRBJ2-1; TRBD2 matches at 7 bases. Germline lookup yields CDR1 SGDLS and CDR2 YYNGEE. V gave up 4 bases and J gave up 4 bases; unmatched junction bases: 5. The length of the CDR3 is 14 residues. CDR3 in amino acids: CASSSSGGYNEQFF. The DNA of the CDR3 is TGTGCCAGCAGCTCCTCGGGGGGTTACAATGAGCAGTTCTTC.

This sequence joins TRBV5-4 and TRBJ1-1; a weak D match, TRBD1 (6 bases). V lost 4 bases and J 0 bases, leaving 10 bases between the germline ends. The germline V gene encodes CDR1 SGHNT and CDR2 YYREEE (reference sequence). The CDR3 is 14 residues long. The CDR3 reads CASSETGMNTEAFF. For the CDR3, the DNA is TGTGCCAGCAGCGAGACAGGTATGAACACTGAAGCTTTCTTT.

The chain links TRBV7-9 to TRBJ1-1, with unresolved D. Per the germline V gene, CDR1 is SEHNR and CDR2 is FQNEAQ (reference sequence). V was trimmed by 4 bases and J by 1 base, leaving 7 bases between them. The CDR3 contains 13 residues. The CDR3 reads CASSYGANTEAFF. In DNA, the CDR3 is TGTGCCAGCAGCTACGGTGCGAACACTGAAGCTTTCTTT.

The DNA for the CDR3 is TGTGCCAGCAGTGAAGTGAGGGAGTCCGTCTGGGCGAATCAGCCCCAGCATTTT. Translated: CASSEVRESVWANQPQHF. The rearrangement uses TRBV2 and TRBJ1-5, with D hard to call. V was pared by 1 base and J by 4 bases, with 20 bases between. Germline-derived CDR1 and CDR2 are SNHLY and FYNNEI. The CDR3 sequence is 18 residues long.

The chain has TRBV29-1 and TRBJ1-5; no clear D. There are 13 residues in the CDR3. V was shortened by 7 bases and J by 6 bases, with 16 bases between the two germline ends. Germline V gene lookup returns CDR1 SQVTM and CDR2 ANQGSEA. The CDR3 nucleotides read TGCAGCGCCCTAGGCGGGGTCGGTCAGCCCCAGCATTTT. Amino acids: CSALGGVGQPQHF.

The rearrangement joins TRBV7-9 to TRBJ2-1; a weak D match, TRBD2 (5 bases). The CDR3 has 16 amino acids. Germline CDR1 SEHNR, CDR2 FQNEAQ (reference sequence). V was pared by 8 bases and J by 0 bases, with 17 bases between. DNA for the CDR3: TGTGCCAGCGGGCTTTTCGGACTGAGCTCCTACAATGAGCAGTTCTTC. Its translation is CASGLFGLSSYNEQFF.

The chain joins TRBV30 to TRBJ2-7, with 7 nucleotides matching TRBD2. V trimming: 2 bases; J trimming: 3 bases; junction bases outside the gene matches: 10. CDR1 and CDR2 (germline): GTSNPN, SVGIG (reference sequence). The CDR3 spans 15 residues. The CDR3 coding sequence is TGTGCCTGGAGTCCTCCGAGACTAGCCTTCTACGAGCAGTACTTC. The encoded protein is CAWSPPRLAFYEQYF.

The chain joins TRBV6-1 to TRBJ2-6, with unresolved D. Deletions cut 4 bases from V and 4 bases from J, with 17 bases between. The CDR3 loop spans 17 amino acids. Germline loops: CDR1 MNHNS, CDR2 SASEGT. As DNA, the CDR3 is TGTGCCAGCAGTGGAATTAGAAAGGCCTCAGGGGCCAACGTCCTGACTTTC. This encodes CASSGIRKASGANVLTF.